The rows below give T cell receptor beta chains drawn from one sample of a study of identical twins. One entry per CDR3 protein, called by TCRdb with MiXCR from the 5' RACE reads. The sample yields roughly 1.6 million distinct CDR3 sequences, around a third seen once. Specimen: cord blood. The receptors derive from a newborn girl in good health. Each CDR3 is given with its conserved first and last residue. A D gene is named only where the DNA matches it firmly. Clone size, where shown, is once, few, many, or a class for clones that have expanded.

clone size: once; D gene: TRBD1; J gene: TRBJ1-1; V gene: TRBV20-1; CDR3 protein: CSARRQGAITEAFF; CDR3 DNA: TGCAGTGCTAGGAGACAGGGGGCGATTACTGAAGCTTTCTTT
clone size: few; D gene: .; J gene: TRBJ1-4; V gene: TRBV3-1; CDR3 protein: CASSQAPWEELFF; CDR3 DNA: TGTGCCAGCAGCCAGGCTCCCTGGGAAGAACTGTTTTTT
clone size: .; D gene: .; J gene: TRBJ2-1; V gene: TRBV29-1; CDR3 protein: CSVDPPGPPEQFF; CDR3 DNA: TGCAGCGTTGATCCCCCAGGGCCTCCTGAGCAGTTCTTC
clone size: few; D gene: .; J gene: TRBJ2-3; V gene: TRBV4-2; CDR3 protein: CASRGDQTDTQYF; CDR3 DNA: TGTGCCAGCAGAGGAGATCAAACAGATACGCAGTATTTT
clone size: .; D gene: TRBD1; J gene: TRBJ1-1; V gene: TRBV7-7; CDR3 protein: CASSPPTGMNTEAFF; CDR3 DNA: TGTGCCAGCAGCCCACCGACAGGGATGAACACTGAAGCTTTCTTT
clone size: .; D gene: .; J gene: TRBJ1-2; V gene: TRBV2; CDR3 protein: CASSEFRNYGYTF; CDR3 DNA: TGTGCCAGCAGTGAATTCCGTAACTATGGCTACACCTTC
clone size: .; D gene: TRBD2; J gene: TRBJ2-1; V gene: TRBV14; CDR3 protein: CASSQESSGGYNWQFF; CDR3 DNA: TGTGCCAGCAGCCAAGAATCCAGCGGGGGATACAATTGGCAGTTCTTC
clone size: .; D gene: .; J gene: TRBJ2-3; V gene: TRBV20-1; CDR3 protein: CNAAADTQYF; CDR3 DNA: TGCAATGCTGCTGCAGATACGCAGTATTTT
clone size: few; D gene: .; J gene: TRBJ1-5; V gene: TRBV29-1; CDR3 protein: CSVRERFDQPQHF; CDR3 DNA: TGCAGCGTTCGGGAGCGGTTCGATCAGCCCCAGCATTTT
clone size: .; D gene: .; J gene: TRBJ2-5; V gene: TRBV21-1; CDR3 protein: CASSKWGGRYQETQYF; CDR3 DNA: TGTGCCAGCAGCAAATGGGGCGGGAGGTACCAAGAGACCCAGTACTTC
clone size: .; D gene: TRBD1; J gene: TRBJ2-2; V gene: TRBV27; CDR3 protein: CASRPTGAGGVQNTGELFF; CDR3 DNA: TGTGCCAGCAGACCAACAGGGGCTGGGGGTGTCCAGAACACCGGGGAGCTGTTTTTT
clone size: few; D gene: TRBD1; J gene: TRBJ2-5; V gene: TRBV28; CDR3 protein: CASSFDRGTETQYF; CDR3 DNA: TGTGCCAGCAGTTTTGACAGGGGGACAGAGACCCAGTACTTC
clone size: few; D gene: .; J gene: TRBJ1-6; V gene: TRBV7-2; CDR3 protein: CASSSYTSSYNSPLHF; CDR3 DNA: TGTGCCAGCAGCTCTTACACGAGCTCCTATAATTCACCCCTCCACTTT
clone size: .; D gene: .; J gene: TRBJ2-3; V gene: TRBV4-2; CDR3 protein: CASSQDPRGGLNTQYF; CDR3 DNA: TGTGCCAGCAGCCAAGATCCTAGGGGGGGCCTAAATACGCAGTATTTT
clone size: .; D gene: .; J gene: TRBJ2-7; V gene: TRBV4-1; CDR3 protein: CASSHPADYHYNEQYF; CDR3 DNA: TGCGCCAGCAGCCACCCAGCGGACTACCACTACAATGAGCAGTACTTC
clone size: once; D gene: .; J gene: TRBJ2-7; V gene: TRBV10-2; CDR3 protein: CASQMGGWGSNEQYF; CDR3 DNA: TGCGCCAGCCAGATGGGGGGATGGGGCTCGAATGAGCAGTACTTC
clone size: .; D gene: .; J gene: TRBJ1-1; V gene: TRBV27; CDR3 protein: CASSLSPGAMNTEAFF; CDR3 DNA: TGTGCCAGCAGTTTATCTCCAGGGGCTATGAACACTGAAGCTTTCTTT
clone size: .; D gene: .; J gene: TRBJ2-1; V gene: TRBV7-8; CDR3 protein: CASSLSRTQETQFF; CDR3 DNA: TGTGCCAGCAGCCTCTCCAGGACTCAAGAGACCCAGTTCTTC
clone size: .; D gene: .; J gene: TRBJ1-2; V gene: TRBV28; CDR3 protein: CASTSPRAEGGYTF; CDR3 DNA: TGTGCCAGCACCTCACCACGGGCCGAAGGTGGCTACACCTTC
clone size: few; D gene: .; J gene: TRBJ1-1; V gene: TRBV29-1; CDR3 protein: CSSRTNTEAFF; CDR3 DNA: TGCAGCTCCCGGACCAACACTGAAGCTTTCTTT
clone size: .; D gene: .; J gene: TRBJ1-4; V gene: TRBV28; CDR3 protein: CASQIYNEKLFF; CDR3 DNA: TGTGCCAGCCAAATATATAATGAAAAACTGTTTTTT
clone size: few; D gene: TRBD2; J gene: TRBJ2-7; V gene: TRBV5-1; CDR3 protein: CASREGTSSYNEQYF; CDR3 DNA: TGCGCCAGCAGGGAGGGGACTAGCTCCTACAATGAGCAGTACTTC
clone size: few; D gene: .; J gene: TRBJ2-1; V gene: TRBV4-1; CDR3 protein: CASSQGLVNYNEQFF; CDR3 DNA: TGCGCCAGCAGCCAAGGACTGGTCAACTACAATGAGCAGTTCTTC
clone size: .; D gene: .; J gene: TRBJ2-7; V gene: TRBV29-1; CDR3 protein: CSVVSVNSYEQYF; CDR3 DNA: TGCAGCGTTGTATCCGTTAACTCCTACGAGCAGTACTTC
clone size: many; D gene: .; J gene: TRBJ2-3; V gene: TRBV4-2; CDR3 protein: CASSHLSSYTDTQYF; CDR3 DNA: TGTGCCAGCAGCCATTTGTCTAGTTACACAGATACGCAGTATTTT
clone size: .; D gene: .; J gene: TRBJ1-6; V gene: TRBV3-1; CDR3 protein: CASSQSLGINSPLHF; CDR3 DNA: TGTGCCAGCAGCCAGAGTTTGGGGATAAATTCACCCCTCCACTTT
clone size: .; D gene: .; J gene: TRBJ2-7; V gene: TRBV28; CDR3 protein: CASSPTVRRREQYF; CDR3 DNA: TGTGCCAGCAGTCCGACAGTGCGGAGACGGGAGCAGTACTTC
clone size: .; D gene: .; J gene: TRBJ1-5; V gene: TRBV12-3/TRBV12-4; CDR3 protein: CASSLVPGQPQHF; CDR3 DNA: TGTGCCAGCAGTTTAGTTCCAGGTCAGCCCCAGCATTTT
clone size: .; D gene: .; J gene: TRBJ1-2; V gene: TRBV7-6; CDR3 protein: CASSFSGLGGYTF; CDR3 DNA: TGTGCCAGCAGCTTCTCAGGGCTGGGTGGCTACACCTTC
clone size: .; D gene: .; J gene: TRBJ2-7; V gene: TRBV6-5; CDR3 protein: CASSIGTSPRGEQYF; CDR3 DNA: TGTGCCAGCAGTATCGGGACTTCCCCCCGAGGCGAGCAGTACTTC
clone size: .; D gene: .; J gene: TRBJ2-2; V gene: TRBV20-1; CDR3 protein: CSARTSSTGELFF; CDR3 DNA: TGCAGTGCTAGAACTAGCTCCACCGGGGAGCTGTTTTTT
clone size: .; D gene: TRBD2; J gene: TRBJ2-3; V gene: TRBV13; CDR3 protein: CASSLVGQPRLAELTDTQYF; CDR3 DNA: TGTGCCAGCAGCTTAGTCGGGCAGCCGAGACTAGCGGAGCTCACAGATACGCAGTATTTT
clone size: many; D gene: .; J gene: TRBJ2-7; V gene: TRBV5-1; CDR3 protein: CASSLTFTYEQYF; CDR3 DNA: TGCGCCAGCAGCTTGACCTTTACCTACGAGCAGTACTTC
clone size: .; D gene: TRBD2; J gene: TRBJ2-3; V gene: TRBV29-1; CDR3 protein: CSVESGGGDTQYF; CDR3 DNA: TGCAGCGTTGAAAGCGGGGGCGGAGATACGCAGTATTTT
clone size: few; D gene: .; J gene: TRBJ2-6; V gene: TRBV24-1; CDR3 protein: CATSDFKGSGANVLTF; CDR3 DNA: TGTGCCACCAGTGATTTTAAGGGGTCAGGGGCCAACGTCCTGACTTTC
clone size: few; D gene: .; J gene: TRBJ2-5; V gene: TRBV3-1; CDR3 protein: CASSQVAEETQYF; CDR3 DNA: TGTGCCAGCAGCCAAGTAGCGGAAGAGACCCAGTACTTC
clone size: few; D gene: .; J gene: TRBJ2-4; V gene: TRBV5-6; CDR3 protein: CASSLQGSRNIQDF; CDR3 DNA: TGTGCCAGCAGCTTGCAGGGGTCGAGAAACATTCAGGACTTC
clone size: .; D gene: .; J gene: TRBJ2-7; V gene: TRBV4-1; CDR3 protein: CASRQVGSYEQYF; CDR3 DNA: TGCGCCAGCAGGCAAGTTGGTTCCTACGAGCAGTACTTC